Sequencing of this T cell receptor (beta chain) was carried out in a study of regulatory T cells in long-lasting Graves disease. The sample's time point: newly diagnosed GD, antithyroid drugs for less than 3 months. RNA isolated from PBMCs was used to make the TCR library. The V end lost 2 bases, the J end lost 0 bases, and 15 bases lay between the germline ends. The CDR3 is 17 residues long. Germline assignment: CDR1 SGDLS and CDR2 YYNGEE. Through Arm-PCR of CDR3 regions and iRepertoire HTBI primers, TCR beta libraries were built. MiXCR, applied by TCRdb to the multiplex PCR reads, yields one record per CDR3 protein. This sample has hundreds of thousands of distinct CDR3 sequences, with around 17% found just once. These data are also associated with another study on T cells in Graves' hyperthyroidism and ophthalmopathy.

The TCR originated in a woman aged 25 to 39 with Graves disease. This chain connects TRBV9 to TRBJ2-1; D not resolved. The material was peripheral blood mononuclear cells (PBMCs), obtained at new diagnosis, from a patient treated with antithyroid drugs. The CDR3 sequence: CASSVAFRTSSYNEQFF. In nucleotides, the CDR3 is TGTGCCAGCAGCGTTGCCTTCAGGACCAGCTCCTACAATGAGCAGTTCTTC.